Listed below are T cell receptor beta chains from one sample, sequenced in a study of cytomegalovirus exposure and HLA in healthy donors. Measured with immunoSEQ multiplex PCR; TCRdb has only the in-frame clones, and not every one. The sample comprises about 160,000 clones, 80% of which are singletons, and about 4.5% rests with the top ten. Specimen: PBMCs. The receptors stem from a man younger than 40 in good health and CMV-seronegative. The CDR3 runs from the conserved cysteine through the conserved F or W. A D gene is named only where the DNA matches it firmly. Only part of the rows carry a size: once, few, many, or a class if the clone is expanded.

D: -; V: TRBV2; size: -; J: TRBJ2-7; DNA: TGTGCCAGCAGTGAATTAGCAGATCAGGGCTACGAGCAGTACTTC; CDR3: CASSELADQGYEQYF
D: TRBD2; V: TRBV6-5; size: -; J: TRBJ2-2; DNA: TGTGCCAGCAGTGGAAAGGGACTAGCTGCCGGGGAGCTGTTTTTT; CDR3: CASSGKGLAAGELFF
D: TRBD1; V: TRBV30; size: once; J: TRBJ2-6; DNA: TGTGCCTGTGACAGGGCTGGGGCCAACGTCCTGACTTTC; CDR3: CACDRAGANVLTF
D: -; V: TRBV5-4; size: -; J: TRBJ1-4; DNA: TGTGCCAGCAGCCCGGGGGGGAATTATGAAAAACTGTTTTTT; CDR3: CASSPGGNYEKLFF
D: -; V: TRBV7-8; size: -; J: TRBJ1-4; DNA: TGTGCCAGCAGCTTGTCTTATGAACTGTTTTTT; CDR3: CASSLSYELFF
D: -; V: TRBV10-3; size: once; J: TRBJ2-1; DNA: TGTGCCACGGGGACGGGGGATGAGCAGTTCTTC; CDR3: CATGTGDEQFF
D: TRBD2; V: TRBV9; size: -; J: TRBJ2-1; DNA: TGTGCCAGCAGCCCACTAGCGGGGGGGCTGAATGAGCAGTTCTTC; CDR3: CASSPLAGGLNEQFF
D: TRBD2; V: TRBV28; size: -; J: TRBJ2-1; DNA: TGTGCCAGCAGTTCCGGGACTAGGAAGTTCTTC; CDR3: CASSSGTRKFF
D: TRBD2; V: TRBV5-1; size: -; J: TRBJ2-7; DNA: TGCGCCAGCAGCTTTAGCGGGAGTATCTACGAGCAGTACTTC; CDR3: CASSFSGSIYEQYF
D: TRBD1; V: TRBV6-1; size: -; J: TRBJ2-7; DNA: TGTGCCAGCATCGGTATGGACAGGGTATACGAGCAGTACTTC; CDR3: CASIGMDRVYEQYF
D: -; V: TRBV5-1; size: -; J: TRBJ1-1; DNA: TGCGCCAGCAGCCAACAGGGTGACACTGAAGCTTTCTTT; CDR3: CASSQQGDTEAFF
D: TRBD2; V: TRBV5-1; size: -; J: TRBJ2-7; DNA: TGCGCCAGCAGTCCATCAGGCGGGAGCTCCTACGAGCAGTACTTC; CDR3: CASSPSGGSSYEQYF
D: TRBD1; V: TRBV28; size: -; J: TRBJ2-7; DNA: TGTGCCAGCAGTGGGACAGCAAGCTCCTACGAGCAGTACTTC; CDR3: CASSGTASSYEQYF
D: TRBD1; V: TRBV19; size: -; J: TRBJ1-2; DNA: TGTGCCAGTAGTATCGGACAGGCACTCTATGGCTACACCTTC; CDR3: CASSIGQALYGYTF
D: TRBD1; V: TRBV9; size: -; J: TRBJ1-4; DNA: TGTGCCAGCAGCGTAGCAGGGGGCACTAATGAAAAACTGTTTTTT; CDR3: CASSVAGGTNEKLFF
D: -; V: TRBV10-3; size: -; J: TRBJ2-5; DNA: TGTGCCATCTTGGCACAGGGTGGGGAGACCCAGTACTTC; CDR3: CAILAQGGETQYF
D: -; V: TRBV5-1; size: -; J: TRBJ1-1; DNA: TGCGCCAGCAGCTTGACAGGAAGGTGGAACACTGAAGCTTTCTTT; CDR3: CASSLTGRWNTEAFF
D: -; V: TRBV7-2; size: -; J: TRBJ1-4; DNA: TGTGCCAGCAGCTGGGGGGGGCGAGTGGATGAAAAACTGTTTTTT; CDR3: CASSWGGRVDEKLFF
D: TRBD1; V: TRBV28; size: few; J: TRBJ2-3; DNA: TGTGCCAGCAGTTCCCCGGGACAGGGCCTGACAGATACGCAGTATTTT; CDR3: CASSSPGQGLTDTQYF
D: TRBD1; V: TRBV7-2; size: -; J: TRBJ2-7; DNA: TGTGCCAGCACCCTCCGGGACAGGGGCGAGCAGTACTTC; CDR3: CASTLRDRGEQYF
D: -; V: TRBV27; size: -; J: TRBJ2-5; DNA: TGTGCCAGCAGTTTATTACGAGGGCAGAAAGAGACCCAGTACTTC; CDR3: CASSLLRGQKETQYF
D: -; V: TRBV5-8; size: -; J: TRBJ1-3; DNA: TGTGCCAGCAGCAACGGACTTTCCTCTGGAAACACCATATATTTT; CDR3: CASSNGLSSGNTIYF
D: TRBD2; V: TRBV7-8; size: -; J: TRBJ2-1; DNA: TGTGCCAGCAGCTTACAAGGGACTAGCGGTTTTTTTGAGCAGTTCTTC; CDR3: CASSLQGTSGFFEQFF
D: -; V: TRBV7-2; size: -; J: TRBJ2-7; DNA: TGTGCCAGCAGCGCGGGACCCGGGGCCGAGCAGTACTTC; CDR3: CASSAGPGAEQYF
D: -; V: TRBV5-1; size: once; J: TRBJ2-7; DNA: TGCGCCAGCAGCTATTGGGCCTTCACGGCCGGTTACGAGCAGTACTTC; CDR3: CASSYWAFTAGYEQYF
D: TRBD2; V: TRBV7-9; size: -; J: TRBJ2-7; DNA: TGTGCCAGCAGCCATTTTCTAAGCGGGAACGAATCCTACGAGCAGTACTTC; CDR3: CASSHFLSGNESYEQYF
D: -; V: TRBV5-4; size: once; J: TRBJ1-2; DNA: TGTGCCAGCAGCTTGCAGGGTATCTTATCTGGCTACACCTTC; CDR3: CASSLQGILSGYTF
D: TRBD2; V: TRBV9; size: -; J: TRBJ2-2; DNA: TGTGCCAGCAGGGGCCTAGCGGGAGGCCCGAACACCGGGGAGCTGTTTTTT; CDR3: CASRGLAGGPNTGELFF
D: -; V: TRBV6-5; size: -; J: TRBJ1-1; DNA: TGTGCCAGCAGTCTGGGACTGGGCACTGAAGCTTTCTTT; CDR3: CASSLGLGTEAFF
D: -; V: TRBV14; size: -; J: TRBJ2-3; DNA: TGTGCCAGCAGCCTCCGGGATCGGCAGTATTTT; CDR3: CASSLRDRQYF
D: -; V: TRBV29-1; size: -; J: TRBJ2-5; DNA: TGCAGCGTTGGGCCTAGCTCTGAGACCCAGTACTTC; CDR3: CSVGPSSETQYF
D: -; V: TRBV6-6; size: -; J: TRBJ1-6; DNA: TGTGCCAGCAGTTACTCTTGGAGGGCTTATAATTCACCCCTCCACTTT; CDR3: CASSYSWRAYNSPLHF
D: TRBD2; V: TRBV28; size: -; J: TRBJ2-7; DNA: TGTGCCAGCACCTATAACCGGGCTAGCGGTCCCTACGAGCAGTACTTC; CDR3: CASTYNRASGPYEQYF
D: TRBD1; V: TRBV2; size: -; J: TRBJ2-7; DNA: TGTGCCAGCACCCCGGGACAGTTCTCCTACGAGCAGTACTTC; CDR3: CASTPGQFSYEQYF
D: -; V: TRBV27; size: few; J: TRBJ1-6; DNA: TGTGCCAGCAGTTTAGAGGCGTCGGGTTCACCCCTCCACTTT; CDR3: CASSLEASGSPLHF